Detailed here is one T cell receptor (beta chain). The data stem from a study of blood T cell repertoires in COVID-19. Study details: PBMCs, B-cell-depleted T cells, or T cells provided the cDNA or gDNA that made up the material.

Trimming pared 4 bases from V and 8 bases from J, leaving 14 bases between. Germline-derived CDR1 and CDR2 are LGHDT and YNNKEL (reference sequence). The CDR3 is made up of 13 amino acids. Assay used: immunoSEQ multiplex PCR; TCRdb lists only in-frame clones, some missing. The repertoire includes approximately 110,000 clones, 88% of them detected once, and less than 8.5% sits in the top ten. This clonotype was obtained from an older woman who had recovered from COVID-19. Input material: peripheral blood. The chain is built from TRBV3-1 (or the pseudogene TRBV3-2) and TRBJ1-2; D possibly corresponds to TRBD1 (5 bases). Written as DNA, the CDR3 is TGTGCCAGCAGCCTCCAGGGAGGTCACGGCTACACCTTC. Residues: CASSLQGGHGYTF.